The 18 T cell receptor beta chains presented below share a single source sample, sequenced in a study of shared clonotypes between healthy human individuals (dated by TCRdb to 2018 to 2021). The library was built by means of the immunoSEQ multiplex PCR assay. Sourced from immuneACCESS, this table was stored by TCRdb with only in-frame sequences that have V and J called. A share of the clones is absent; for the studies checked, an unresolved V gene accounts for under half, and the remainder has no known explanation. This sample holds around 510,000 clones; 90% to 96% were observed only once. The ten largest clones represent approximately 0.067% of the sample. The sequenced sample consisted of naive CD4+ T cells sorted from blood. The label giving this sample's cell subset or site can be read as: CD45RA+ positively selected. Every receptor here comes from a woman in her 30s in good health.

This chain connects TRBV29-1 to TRBJ1-1, with D unresolved. Trimming took off 7 bases at V and 3 bases at J, with 9 bases between the two ends. This CDR3 region has 11 residues. Germline CDR1 is SQVTM and CDR2 is ANQGSEA. CDR3 DNA: TGCAGCGCCGGACGGTACACTGAAGCTTTCTTT. Its protein is CSAGRYTEAFF.

The chain carries TRBV5-1 and TRBJ2-5; TRBD2 agrees at 7 bases. The CDR3 contains 14 residues. The V gene's germline CDR1 is SGHRS and CDR2 YFSETQ. The V segment lost 0 bases and the J segment 12 bases; nucleotides outside the gene matches: 11. CDR3 coding DNA: TGCGCCAGCAGCTTGGCCGTCAGGGAGGGTATGGAGTACTTC. Its translation is CASSLAVREGMEYF.

The chain couples TRBV27 to TRBJ2-5; D gene unclear. This CDR3 contains 13 residues. Germline CDR1 and CDR2: MNHEY and SMNVEV (reference sequence). The V end lost 3 bases, the J end lost 5 bases, and 10 bases lay between the germline ends. The CDR3 DNA sequence: TGTGCCAGCAGTTTTAGAGGCTTTGAGACCCAGTACTTC. This encodes CASSFRGFETQYF.

J is TRBJ1-3 and V is TRBV5-4; 7 bases agree with TRBD1. The CDR3 runs 18 residues. The junction had 11 bases not matched to a gene; V was cut back by 2 bases and J by 0 bases. Germline V gives CDR1 SGHNT, CDR2 YYREEE (reference sequence). The CDR3 DNA is TGTGCCAGCAGCTTATTCGCGAACAGGGGTCCCTCTGGAAACACCATATATTTT. It codes for CASSLFANRGPSGNTIYF.

The rearrangement joins TRBV30 to TRBJ1-6, with TRBD1 matching 9 bases. Germline V CDR1 and CDR2: GTSNPN, SVGIG (reference sequence). The CDR3 is made up of 17 amino acids. The J segment lost 0 bases and the V segment lost 4 bases, leaving 7 bases of the junction unmatched. The DNA for the CDR3 is TGTGCCTGGACCATCGGACAGGGGAGCTCCTATAATTCACCCCTCCACTTT. Translating it yields CAWTIGQGSSYNSPLHF. The variable domain in full, completed from reference TRBV30 and TRBJ1-6, reads SQTIHQWPATLVQPVGSPLSLECTVEGTSNPNLYWYRQAAGRGLQLLFYSVGIGQISSEVPQNLSASRPQDRQFILSSKKLLLSDSGFYLCAWTIGQGSSYNSPLHFGNGTRLTVT.

This chain connects TRBV28 to TRBJ2-6; 9 bases match TRBD1. There are 15 residues in the CDR3. Germline V gene lookup returns CDR1 MDHEN and CDR2 SYDVKM. V lost 6 bases and J lost 6; bases outside the gene matches: 6. CDR3 in amino acids: CASSPRDRVANVLTF. In DNA form, the CDR3 reads TGTGCCAGCAGCCCCCGGGACAGGGTGGCCAACGTCCTGACTTTC. Together with reference TRBV28 and TRBJ2-6, the CDR3 gives the full variable domain: DVKVTQSSRYLVKRTGEKVFLECVQDMDHENMFWYRQDPGLGLRLIYFSYDVKMKEKGDIPEGYSVSREKKERFSLILESASTNQTSMYLCASSPRDRVANVLTFGAGSRLTVL.

The chain joins TRBV4-1 to TRBJ2-7; TRBD2 matches 8 bases. The CDR3 contains 15 residues. Germline V CDR1 and CDR2: MGHRA, YSYEKL. Germline trimming cut 4 bases from V and 9 bases from J; bases unmatched to any gene: 14. The CDR3 reads CASSPTAGGSFGQYF. The CDR3 DNA is TGCGCCAGCAGCCCTACGGCGGGGGGCAGCTTTGGGCAGTACTTC.

This chain joins TRBV5-1 and TRBJ1-1, with D hard to call. Trimming took off 0 bases at V and 5 bases at J, with 14 bases between the two ends. The CDR3 is 15 amino acids. Germline assignment: CDR1 SGHRS and CDR2 YFSETQ. CDR3 sequence (DNA): TGCGCCAGCAGCTTGGCCGGTTTGGGGATGACTGAAGCTTTCTTT. This codes for CASSLAGLGMTEAFF.

The J gene is TRBJ1-6, the V gene TRBV29-1; 9 nucleotides match TRBD1. CDR1 and CDR2 (germline): SQVTM, ANQGSEA. Unmatched junction bases numbered 5, after V lost 6 bases and J lost 5 bases. The CDR3 consists of 14 residues. The CDR3 bases are TGCAGCGTCCTGGACAGGGGTGATAATTCACCCCTCCACTTT. Translating gives CSVLDRGDNSPLHF.

This chain links TRBV20-1 with TRBJ2-7; D remains ambiguous. The CDR3 consists of 11 residues. CDR1 is DFQATT and CDR2 is SNEGSKA in the germline V gene (reference sequence). Trimming pared 4 bases from V and 3 bases from J, leaving 7 bases between. In DNA form, the CDR3 reads TGCAGTGCTACGAAAGTCTACGAGCAGTACTTC. Protein product: CSATKVYEQYF.

Note on this clone: The same CDR3 is also encoded by other DNA sequences in this sample. The chain combines TRBV5-1 with TRBJ2-1; the D call may be TRBD1 or TRBD2 (5 bases each). The V gene's germline CDR1 is SGHRS and CDR2 YFSETQ. The V end lost 4 bases, the J end lost 8 bases, and 10 bases lay between the germline ends. The CDR3 loop spans 12 amino acids. For the CDR3, the DNA is TGCGCCAGCAGCCAGGGAGTCGATGAGCAGTTCTTC. It specifies CASSQGVDEQFF.

The chain is built from TRBV14 and TRBJ2-7, with D tentatively TRBD2 (6 bases). The V end lost 4 bases, the J end lost 0 bases, and 13 bases lay between the germline ends. Germline CDR1 reads SGHDN; CDR2 reads FVKESK. The CDR3 is made up of 15 amino acids. The CDR3 sequence is CASSPGVVSSYEQYF. CDR3 sequence (DNA): TGTGCCAGCAGCCCGGGAGTCGTGAGCTCCTACGAGCAGTACTTC.

Concerning this clone itself: This same CDR3 is encoded by further DNA sequences in the sample. The chain is built from TRBV5-1 and TRBJ2-1; 8 nucleotides align to TRBD1. Germline V lookup: CDR1 SGHRS, CDR2 YFSETQ. The CDR3 consists of 14 residues. Unmatched junction bases numbered 0, after V lost 0 bases and J lost 4 bases. The CDR3 protein is CASSLGQGYNEQFF. As DNA, the CDR3 is TGCGCCAGCAGCTTGGGACAGGGGTACAATGAGCAGTTCTTC. Variable domain in full (rest from reference TRBV5-1 and TRBJ2-1): KAGVTQTPRYLIKTRGQQVTLSCSPISGHRSVSWYQQTPGQGLQFLFEYFSETQRNKGNFPGRFSGRQFSNSRSEMNVSTLELGDSALYLCASSLGQGYNEQFFGPGTRLTVL.

The V and J genes are TRBV23-1 and TRBJ2-1; 9 bases are a match to TRBD2. TRBV23-1 counts as an open reading frame of uncertain function. After removal of 8 bases from V and 3 bases from J, the junction contained 17 bases not matched to a gene. The CDR3 loop spans 18 amino acids. CDR3 bases: TGCGCCAGCCGAGTCAAAGGCGTACGCGGGAGGGTCTACAATGAGCAGTTCTTC. As protein: CASRVKGVRGRVYNEQFF.

The DNA for the CDR3 is TGTGCCAGCAGCCTCACCCCTAGCGGGAGGGCTCACGAGCAGTACTTC. It codes for CASSLTPSGRAHEQYF. J is TRBJ2-7 and V is TRBV28, with TRBD2 matching 12 bases. The CDR3 totals 16 residues. Germline CDR1 is MDHEN and CDR2 is SYDVKM. V shed 6 bases, J shed 5 bases, and the junction held 11 bases outside the gene matches.

The gene calls are TRBV30 and TRBJ1-4; D call uncertain. From germline, CDR1 is GTSNPN and CDR2 SVGIG (reference sequence). Trimming cost V 6 bases and J 8 bases, with 10 bases left between them. The CDR3 is 11 amino acids. In DNA, the CDR3 is TGTGCCTGCGGACCTCACGAAAAACTGTTTTTT. It encodes CACGPHEKLFF.

CDR3 in DNA: TGTGCCAGCAGTTTATCTGGCGGTCGGAGGGGCGAGCAGTACTTC. As protein: CASSLSGGRRGEQYF. This chain links TRBV27 with TRBJ2-7; perhaps TRBD2 as D (6 bases). Trimming took off 0 bases at V and 6 bases at J, with 15 bases between the two ends. This CDR3 contains 15 residues. Germline V gene data show CDR1 as MNHEY and CDR2 as SMNVEV (reference sequence).

The J gene is TRBJ2-1, the V gene TRBV7-2, with D possibly TRBD1 on 5 matching bases. The CDR3 runs to 13 residues. V gave up 5 bases and J gave up 6 bases, with 11 bases separating them. Germline V gene sequence: CDR1 SGHTA, CDR2 FQGNSA. The CDR3 nucleotides read TGTGCCAGCAGCGTCGACAGACTCAATGAGCAGTTCTTC. Amino acid sequence: CASSVDRLNEQFF.